This T cell receptor beta chain was documented in a study of blood T cell repertoires in COVID-19 (dated by TCRdb to 2018 to 2021). Regarding the study in general: Collaborator samples came from the United States, Italy and Spain and covered acute and convalescent phases of COVID-19. The prospective study material was composed of cDNA or gDNA derived from T cells, B-cell-depleted T cells, or PBMCs. Where available, HLA class I and class II types were taken from metadata supplied by the sample provider and were not determined by assay-based typing. The repertoires were released in a freely available public database intended as a resource for research on the immune response to SARS-CoV-2. The samples were drawn from two sources: the first 160 participants of the ongoing ImmuneRACE study, and 1,200 or so subjects contributed by 6 global collaborators. Deeply sampled blood TCRbeta repertoires from subjects exposed to, actively infected with, or recovered from COVID-19 were included in the dataset. Sample metadata almost always included a de-identified subject ID, COVID-19 status, age in years and sex. On the study overall, not on this receptor specifically: Clinical and demographic metadata were provided uncurated, with the amount varying by source and participant.

One collaborating source in Seattle enrolled patients during active infection and followed them longitudinally through the course of disease. Collaborating institutions collected whole blood in K2EDTA tubes following their own protocols. For TCRbeta analysis, collaborator samples were shipped as frozen whole blood, as isolated PBMCs, or as DNA extracted from either sample type. Worth noting for this clone: The target of this receptor is not known. Base-call qualities are not available, and no considerably larger clone is one nucleotide away.

Germline trimming: 6 bases from V, 3 bases from J; junction bases outside gene matches: 9. CDR1 and CDR2, looked up from the germline V gene, are SGHRS and YFSETQ. The CDR3, from cysteine to phenylalanine, totals 15 residues. Here the CDR3 DNA is all that survives: 45 bases in frame from base 1. TCRbeta CDR3 regions were amplified from genomic DNA using the immunoSEQ Assay, a bias-controlled multiplex PCR. In the authors' own workflow: Within the assay, amplification of reference gene primers was used to estimate how many nucleated cells each sample contained. To quantify the absolute abundance of each unique TCRbeta CDR3 rearrangement, sequence reads were collapsed and filtered. For each sample, productive Simpson clonality was calculated by taking the square root of Simpson's diversity index across productive rearrangements. In TCRdb, the immuneACCESS table is reduced to in-frame sequences with V and J assigned. These tables do not hold every clone; where another copy was compared, an unresolved V gene accounts for under half, and the others remain unexplained. D and trimming were read from the DNA, whereas the V and J calls and clone size are those reported in that table. The sample yields around 220,000 clones; about 84% were counted once. The ten largest clones take up under 10% of the sample.

The rearrangement combines TRBV5-1 with TRBJ2-1; TRBD1 lines up with 7 middle nucleotides. Sequencing was done on a sample of peripheral blood. This receptor was taken from a woman of 80 years or more with COVID-19, enrolled during active disease. The CDR3 protein sequence reads: CASNRGQGDYNEQFF. The sequenced DNA is TGCGCCAGCAACAGGGGACAAGGTGACTACAATGAGCAGTTCTTC.